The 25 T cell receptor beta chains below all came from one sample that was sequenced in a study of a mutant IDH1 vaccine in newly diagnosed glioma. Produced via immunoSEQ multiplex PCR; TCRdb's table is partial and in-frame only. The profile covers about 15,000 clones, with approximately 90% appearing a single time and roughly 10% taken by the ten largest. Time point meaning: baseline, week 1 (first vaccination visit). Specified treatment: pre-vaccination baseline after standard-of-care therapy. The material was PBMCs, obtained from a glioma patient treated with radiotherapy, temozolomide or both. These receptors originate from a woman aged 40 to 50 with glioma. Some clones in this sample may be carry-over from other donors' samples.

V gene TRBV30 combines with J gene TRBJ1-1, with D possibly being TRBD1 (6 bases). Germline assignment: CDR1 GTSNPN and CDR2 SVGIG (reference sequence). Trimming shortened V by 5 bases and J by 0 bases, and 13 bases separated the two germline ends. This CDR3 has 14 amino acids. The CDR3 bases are TGTGCCTGGGGATGGGGGCCGCTGAACACTGAAGCTTTCTTT. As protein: CAWGWGPLNTEAFF.

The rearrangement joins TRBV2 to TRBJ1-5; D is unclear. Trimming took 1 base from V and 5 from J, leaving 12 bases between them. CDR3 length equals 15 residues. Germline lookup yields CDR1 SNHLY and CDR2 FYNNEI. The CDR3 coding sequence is TGTGCCAGCAGTGAAGGGAGCTGGAGTTATCAGCCCCAGCATTTT. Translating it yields CASSEGSWSYQPQHF.

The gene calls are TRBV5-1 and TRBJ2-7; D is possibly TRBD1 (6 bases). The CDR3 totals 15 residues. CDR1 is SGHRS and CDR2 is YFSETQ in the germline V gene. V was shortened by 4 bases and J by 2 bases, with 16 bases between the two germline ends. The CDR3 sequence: CASSQEYRVTYEQYF. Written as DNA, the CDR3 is TGCGCCAGCAGCCAAGAGTACAGGGTGACCTACGAGCAGTACTTC.

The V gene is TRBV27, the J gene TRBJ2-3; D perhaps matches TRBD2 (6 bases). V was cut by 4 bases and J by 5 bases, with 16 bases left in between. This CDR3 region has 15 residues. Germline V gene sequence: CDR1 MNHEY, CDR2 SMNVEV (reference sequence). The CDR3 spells CASSSAGLLIDTQYF. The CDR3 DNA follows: TGTGCCAGCAGTTCCGCGGGACTCCTCATAGATACGCAGTATTTT.

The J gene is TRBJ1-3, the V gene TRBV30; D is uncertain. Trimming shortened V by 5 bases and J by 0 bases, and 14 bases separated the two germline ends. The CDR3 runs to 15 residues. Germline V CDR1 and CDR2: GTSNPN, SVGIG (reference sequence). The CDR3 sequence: CAWGIGKISGNTIYF. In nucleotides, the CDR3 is TGTGCCTGGGGGATAGGGAAGATCTCTGGAAACACCATATATTTT.

This chain's CDR3 is CASSARDRGAYEQYF. The CDR3 coding sequence is TGTGCCAGCAGCGCCCGGGACAGGGGGGCCTACGAGCAGTACTTC. The genes are TRBV27 and TRBJ2-7, with 11 bases that match TRBD1. With 6 bases clipped from V and 2 bases from J, the junction kept 6 bases outside the gene matches. CDR3 length: 15 residues. The V gene's germline CDR1 is MNHEY and CDR2 SMNVEV (reference sequence).

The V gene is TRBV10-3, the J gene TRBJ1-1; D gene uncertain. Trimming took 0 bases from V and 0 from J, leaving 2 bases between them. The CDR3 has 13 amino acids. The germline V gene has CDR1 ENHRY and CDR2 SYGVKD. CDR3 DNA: TGTGCCATCAGTGAGTCGGTGAACACTGAAGCTTTCTTT. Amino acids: CAISESVNTEAFF.

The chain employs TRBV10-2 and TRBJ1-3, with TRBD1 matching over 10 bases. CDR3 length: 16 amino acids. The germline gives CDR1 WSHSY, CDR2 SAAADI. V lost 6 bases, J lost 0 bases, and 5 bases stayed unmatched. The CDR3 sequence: CASRKGTGDSGNTIYF. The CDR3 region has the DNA TGCGCCAGCAGGAAGGGGACAGGGGACTCTGGAAACACCATATATTTT.

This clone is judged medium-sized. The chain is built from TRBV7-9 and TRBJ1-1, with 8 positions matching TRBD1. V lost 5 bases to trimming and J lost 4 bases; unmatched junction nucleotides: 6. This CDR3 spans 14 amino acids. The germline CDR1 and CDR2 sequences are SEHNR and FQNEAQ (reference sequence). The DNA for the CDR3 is TGTGCCAGCAGCCTTACAGGGGGAGTCACTGAAGCTTTCTTT. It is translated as CASSLTGGVTEAFF.

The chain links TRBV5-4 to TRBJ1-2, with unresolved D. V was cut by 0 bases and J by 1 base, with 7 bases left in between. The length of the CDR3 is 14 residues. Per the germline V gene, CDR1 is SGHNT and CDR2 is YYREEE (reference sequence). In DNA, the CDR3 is TGTGCCAGCAGCTTGGTAGGATTTAACTATGGCTACACCTTC. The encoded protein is CASSLVGFNYGYTF.

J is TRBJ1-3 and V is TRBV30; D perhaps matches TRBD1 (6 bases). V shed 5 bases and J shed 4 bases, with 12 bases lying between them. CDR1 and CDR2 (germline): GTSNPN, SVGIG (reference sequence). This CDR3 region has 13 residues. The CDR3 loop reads CAWQTGPGNTIYF. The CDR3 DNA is TGTGCCTGGCAGACAGGTCCGGGAAACACCATATATTTT.

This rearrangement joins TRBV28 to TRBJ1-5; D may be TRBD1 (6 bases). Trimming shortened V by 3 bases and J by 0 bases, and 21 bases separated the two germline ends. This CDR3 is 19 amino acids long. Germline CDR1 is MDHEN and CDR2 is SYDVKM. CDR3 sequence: CASSLLYLWGRDSNQPQHF. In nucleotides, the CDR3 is TGTGCCAGCAGTTTGCTTTATCTTTGGGGGCGAGATAGCAATCAGCCCCAGCATTTT.

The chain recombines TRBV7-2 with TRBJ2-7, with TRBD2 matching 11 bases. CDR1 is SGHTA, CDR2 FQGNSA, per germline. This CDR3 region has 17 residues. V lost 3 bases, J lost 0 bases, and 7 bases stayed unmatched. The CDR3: CASSFLLAGGRSYEQYF. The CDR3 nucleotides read TGTGCCAGCAGCTTTCTCCTAGCGGGGGGCCGCTCCTACGAGCAGTACTTC.

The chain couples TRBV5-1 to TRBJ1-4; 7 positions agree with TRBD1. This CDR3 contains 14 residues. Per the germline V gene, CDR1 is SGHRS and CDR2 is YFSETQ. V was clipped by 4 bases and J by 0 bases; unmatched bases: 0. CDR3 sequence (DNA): TGCGCCAGCAGCACAGGGGCAACTAATGAAAAACTGTTTTTT. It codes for CASSTGATNEKLFF.

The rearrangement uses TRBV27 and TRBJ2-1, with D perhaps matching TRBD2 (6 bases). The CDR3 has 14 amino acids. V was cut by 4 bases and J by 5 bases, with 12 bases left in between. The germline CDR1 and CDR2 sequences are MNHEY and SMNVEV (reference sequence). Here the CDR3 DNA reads TGTGCCAGCAGTTCTAGACTAGAAAACAATGAGCAGTTCTTC. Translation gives CASSSRLENNEQFF.

CDR3 loop: CAISDPGGRPEAFF. CDR3 DNA: TGTGCCATCAGTGATCCAGGGGGAAGGCCTGAAGCTTTCTTT. J is TRBJ1-1 and V is TRBV10-3; 7 bases line up with TRBD1. The CDR3 is 14 residues long. V lost 3 bases to trimming and J lost 6 bases; unmatched junction nucleotides: 7. Per germline, CDR1 ENHRY and CDR2 SYGVKD.

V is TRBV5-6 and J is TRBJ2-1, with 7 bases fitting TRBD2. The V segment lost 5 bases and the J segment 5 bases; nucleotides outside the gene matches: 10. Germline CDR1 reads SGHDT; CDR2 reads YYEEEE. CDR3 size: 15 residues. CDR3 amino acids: CASRRAGAKNNEQFF. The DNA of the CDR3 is TGTGCCAGCAGGAGGGCGGGAGCGAAGAACAATGAGCAGTTCTTC.

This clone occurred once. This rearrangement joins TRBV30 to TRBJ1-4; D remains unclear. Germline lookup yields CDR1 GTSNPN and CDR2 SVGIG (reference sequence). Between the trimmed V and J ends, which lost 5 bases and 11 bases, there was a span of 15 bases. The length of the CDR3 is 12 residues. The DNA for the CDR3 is TGTGCCTGGGAACGACTGTCTCAGAAACTGTTTTTT. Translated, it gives CAWERLSQKLFF.

The CDR3 DNA sequence: TGTGCCAGCAGCCAGCCCGCGGGGGCGAATTCACCCCTCCACTTT. Protein sequence: CASSQPAGANSPLHF. The gene calls are TRBV5-6 and TRBJ1-6; D perhaps matches TRBD1 (6 bases). The V end lost 4 bases, the J end lost 7 bases, and 15 bases lay between the germline ends. The CDR3 is 15 amino acids. Germline CDR1 is SGHDT and CDR2 is YYEEEE.

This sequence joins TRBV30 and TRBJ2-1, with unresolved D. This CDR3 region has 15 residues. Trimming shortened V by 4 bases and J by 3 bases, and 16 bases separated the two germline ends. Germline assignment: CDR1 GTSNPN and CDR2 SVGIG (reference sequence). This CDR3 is CAWTGPPTNYNEQFF. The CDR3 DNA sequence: TGTGCCTGGACTGGCCCACCCACGAACTACAATGAGCAGTTCTTC.

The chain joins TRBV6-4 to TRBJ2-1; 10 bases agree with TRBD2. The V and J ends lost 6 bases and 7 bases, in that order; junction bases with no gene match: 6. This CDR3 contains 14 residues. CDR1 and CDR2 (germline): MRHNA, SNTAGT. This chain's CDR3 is CASSSGGASNEQFF. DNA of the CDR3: TGTGCCAGCAGCAGCGGGGGGGCCAGTAATGAGCAGTTCTTC.

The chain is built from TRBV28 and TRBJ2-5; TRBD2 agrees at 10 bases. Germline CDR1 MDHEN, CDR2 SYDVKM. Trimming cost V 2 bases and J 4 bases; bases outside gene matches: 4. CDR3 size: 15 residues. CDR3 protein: CASSLRLAGVETQYF. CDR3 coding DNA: TGTGCCAGCAGTTTAAGGCTAGCGGGAGTAGAGACCCAGTACTTC.

The CDR3: CASRLAGGASYEQYF. In DNA form, the CDR3 reads TGTGCCAGCAGACTAGCGGGAGGAGCGTCCTACGAGCAGTACTTC. The gene calls are TRBV4-2 and TRBJ2-7, with TRBD2 matching over 12 bases. The CDR3 runs to 15 residues. The V segment lost 6 bases and the J segment 1 base; nucleotides outside the gene matches: 4. Germline V gene sequence: CDR1 LGHNA, CDR2 YNFKEQ.

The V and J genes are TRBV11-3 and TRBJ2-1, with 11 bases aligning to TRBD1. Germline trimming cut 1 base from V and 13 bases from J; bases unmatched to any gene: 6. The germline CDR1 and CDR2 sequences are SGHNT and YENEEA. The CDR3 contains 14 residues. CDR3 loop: CASSLVGTGGIQFF. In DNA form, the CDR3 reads TGTGCCAGCAGCTTAGTGGGGACAGGGGGAATCCAGTTCTTC.

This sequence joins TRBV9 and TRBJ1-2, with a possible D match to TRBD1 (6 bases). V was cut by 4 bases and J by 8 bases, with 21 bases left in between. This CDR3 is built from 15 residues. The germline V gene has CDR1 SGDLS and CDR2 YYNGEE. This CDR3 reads CASSLTPTGTMGYTF. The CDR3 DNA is TGTGCCAGCAGCCTCACCCCTACAGGGACCATGGGCTACACCTTC.